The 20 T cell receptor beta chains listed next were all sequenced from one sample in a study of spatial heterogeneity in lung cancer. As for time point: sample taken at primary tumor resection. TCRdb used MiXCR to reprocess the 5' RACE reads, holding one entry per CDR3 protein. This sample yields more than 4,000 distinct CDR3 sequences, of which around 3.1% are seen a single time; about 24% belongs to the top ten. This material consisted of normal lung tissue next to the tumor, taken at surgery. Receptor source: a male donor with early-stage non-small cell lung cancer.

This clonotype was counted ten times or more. Here the CDR3 reads CASSDLLELVFQFF. CDR3 sequence (DNA): TGTGCCAGCAGTGACCTACTAGAATTGGTTTTTCAGTTCTTC. The chain employs TRBV28 and TRBJ2-1, with D possibly matching TRBD2 (5 bases). The CDR3 sequence is 14 residues long. Germline CDR1 reads MDHEN; CDR2 reads SYDVKM. With 5 bases removed from V and 13 bases from J, the gap between germline ends came to 21 bases. The full variable domain, in which reference TRBV28 and TRBJ2-1 provide the parts outside the CDR3, is DVKVTQSSRYLVKRTGEKVFLECVQDMDHENMFWYRQDPGLGLRLIYFSYDVKMKEKGDIPEGYSVSREKKERFSLILESASTNQTSMYLCASSDLLELVFQFFGPGTRLTVL.

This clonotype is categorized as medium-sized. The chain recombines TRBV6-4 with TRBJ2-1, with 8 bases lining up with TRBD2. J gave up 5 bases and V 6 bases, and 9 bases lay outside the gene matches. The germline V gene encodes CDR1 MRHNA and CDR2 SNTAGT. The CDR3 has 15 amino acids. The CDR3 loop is CASSNGLAGDNEQFF. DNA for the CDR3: TGTGCCAGCAGCAACGGGCTAGCGGGCGACAATGAGCAGTTCTTC.

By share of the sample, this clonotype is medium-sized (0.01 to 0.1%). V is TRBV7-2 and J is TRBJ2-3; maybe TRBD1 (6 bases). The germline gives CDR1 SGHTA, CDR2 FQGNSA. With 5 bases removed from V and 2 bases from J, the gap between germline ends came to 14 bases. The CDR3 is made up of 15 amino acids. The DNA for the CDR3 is TGTGCCAGCAGCCCCGACAGGACTTACACAGATACGCAGTATTTT. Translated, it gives CASSPDRTYTDTQYF.

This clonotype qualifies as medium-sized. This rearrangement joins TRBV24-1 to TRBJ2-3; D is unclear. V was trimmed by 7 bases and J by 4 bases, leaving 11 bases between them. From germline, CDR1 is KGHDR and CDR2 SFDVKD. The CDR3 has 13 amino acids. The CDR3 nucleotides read TGTGCCACCAGCCTGCATAGGGCAGATACGCAGTATTTT. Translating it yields CATSLHRADTQYF.

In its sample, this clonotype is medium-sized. CDR3 bases: TGCGCCAGCAGTCCGGTTTCGGACAGAGGCTCCTACAATGAGCAGTTCTTC. It yields the protein CASSPVSDRGSYNEQFF. This chain uses TRBV5-1 with TRBJ2-1; a weak D match, TRBD1 (6 bases). The germline V gene has CDR1 SGHRS and CDR2 YFSETQ. The ends were cut back, 5 bases at V and 0 bases at J, with 18 bases in the middle. This CDR3 is 17 amino acids long. Full variable domain (outside the CDR3, taken from reference TRBV5-1 and TRBJ2-1): KAGVTQTPRYLIKTRGQQVTLSCSPISGHRSVSWYQQTPGQGLQFLFEYFSETQRNKGNFPGRFSGRQFSNSRSEMNVSTLELGDSALYLCASSPVSDRGSYNEQFFGPGTRLTVL.

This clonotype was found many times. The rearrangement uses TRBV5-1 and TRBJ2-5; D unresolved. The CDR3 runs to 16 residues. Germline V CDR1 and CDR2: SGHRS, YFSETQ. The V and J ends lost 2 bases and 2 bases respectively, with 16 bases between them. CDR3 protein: CASSFRRSDPQETQYF. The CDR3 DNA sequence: TGCGCCAGCAGCTTTCGAAGGTCCGACCCACAAGAGACCCAGTACTTC.

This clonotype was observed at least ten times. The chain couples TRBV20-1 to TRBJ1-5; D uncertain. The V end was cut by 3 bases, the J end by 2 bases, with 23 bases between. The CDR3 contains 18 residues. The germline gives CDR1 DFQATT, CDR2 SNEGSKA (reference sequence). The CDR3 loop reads CSASLQDPRANRNQPQHF. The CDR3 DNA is TGCAGTGCTAGTCTCCAGGACCCTAGAGCAAATCGCAATCAGCCCCAGCATTTT.

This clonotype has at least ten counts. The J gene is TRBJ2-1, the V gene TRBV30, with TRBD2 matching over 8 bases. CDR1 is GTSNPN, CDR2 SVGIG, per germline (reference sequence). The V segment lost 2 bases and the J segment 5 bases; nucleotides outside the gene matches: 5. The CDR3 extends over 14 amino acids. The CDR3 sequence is CAWSKTSGNNEQFF. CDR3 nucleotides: TGTGCCTGGAGTAAAACTAGCGGTAACAATGAGCAGTTCTTC.

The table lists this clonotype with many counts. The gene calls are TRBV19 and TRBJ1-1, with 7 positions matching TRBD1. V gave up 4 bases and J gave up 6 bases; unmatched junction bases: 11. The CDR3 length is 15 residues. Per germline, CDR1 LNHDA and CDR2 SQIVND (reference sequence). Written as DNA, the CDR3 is TGTGCCAGTAGTAACGACAGGGTGGCCACTCCTGAAGCTTTCTTT. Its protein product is CASSNDRVATPEAFF.

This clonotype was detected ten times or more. As DNA, the CDR3 is TGTGCCAGCAGCCCATCGTTACAGGGTAGAATTTACAATGAGCAGTTCTTC. This translates into CASSPSLQGRIYNEQFF. The rearrangement links TRBV5-5 to TRBJ2-1; perhaps TRBD1 as D (6 bases). The CDR3 runs 17 residues. Germline V gene sequence: CDR1 SGHKS, CDR2 YYEKEE (reference sequence). Trimming shortened V by 4 bases and J by 4 bases, and 21 bases separated the two germline ends.

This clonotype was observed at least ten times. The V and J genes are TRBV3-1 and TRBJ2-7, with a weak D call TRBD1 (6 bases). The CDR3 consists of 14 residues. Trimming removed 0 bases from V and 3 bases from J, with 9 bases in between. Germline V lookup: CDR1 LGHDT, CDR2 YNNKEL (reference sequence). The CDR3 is CASSQDPRGYEQYV. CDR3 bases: TGTGCCAGCAGCCAAGACCCCAGGGGCTACGAGCAGTACGTC.

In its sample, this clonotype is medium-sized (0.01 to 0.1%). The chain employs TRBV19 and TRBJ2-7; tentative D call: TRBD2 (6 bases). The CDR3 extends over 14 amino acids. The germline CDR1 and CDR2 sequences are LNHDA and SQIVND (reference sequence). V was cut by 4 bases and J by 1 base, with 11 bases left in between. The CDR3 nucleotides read TGTGCCAGTAGTACCCGGGACTCATCCTACGAGCAGTACTTC. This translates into CASSTRDSSYEQYF.

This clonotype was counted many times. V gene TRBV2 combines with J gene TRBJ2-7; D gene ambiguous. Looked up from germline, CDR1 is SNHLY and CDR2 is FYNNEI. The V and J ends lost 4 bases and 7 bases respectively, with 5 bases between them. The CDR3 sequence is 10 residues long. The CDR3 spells CASSAREQYV. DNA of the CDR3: TGTGCCAGCAGTGCAAGAGAGCAGTACGTC.

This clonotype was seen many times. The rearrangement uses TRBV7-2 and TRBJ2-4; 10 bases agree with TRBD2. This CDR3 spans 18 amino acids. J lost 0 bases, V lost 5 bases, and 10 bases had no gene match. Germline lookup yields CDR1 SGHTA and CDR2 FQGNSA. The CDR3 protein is CASSPPASGSVAKNIQYF. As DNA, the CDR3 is TGTGCCAGCAGCCCACCCGCTAGCGGGAGCGTAGCCAAAAACATTCAGTACTTC.

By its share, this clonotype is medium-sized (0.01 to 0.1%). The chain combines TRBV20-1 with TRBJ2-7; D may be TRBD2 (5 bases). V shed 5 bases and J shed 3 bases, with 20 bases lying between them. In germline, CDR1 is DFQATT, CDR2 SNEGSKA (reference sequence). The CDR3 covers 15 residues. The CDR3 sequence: CSARAFGGRNYEQYF. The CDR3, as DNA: TGCAGTGCTCGGGCATTTGGCGGGCGAAACTACGAGCAGTACTTC.

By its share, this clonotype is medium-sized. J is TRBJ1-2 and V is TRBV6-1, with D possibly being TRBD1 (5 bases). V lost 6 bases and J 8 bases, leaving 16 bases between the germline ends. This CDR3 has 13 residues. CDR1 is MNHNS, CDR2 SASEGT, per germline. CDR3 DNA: TGTGCCAGCAGCCAAACAGGCGTAAGGGGCTACACCTTC. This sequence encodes CASSQTGVRGYTF.

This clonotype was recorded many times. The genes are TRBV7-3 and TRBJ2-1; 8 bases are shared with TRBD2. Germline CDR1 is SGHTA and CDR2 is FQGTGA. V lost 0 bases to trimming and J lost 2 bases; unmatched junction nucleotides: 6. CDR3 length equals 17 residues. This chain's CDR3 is CASSLTGSGAPYNEQFF. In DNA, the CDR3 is TGTGCCAGCAGCTTAACTGGTAGCGGGGCCCCCTACAATGAGCAGTTCTTC. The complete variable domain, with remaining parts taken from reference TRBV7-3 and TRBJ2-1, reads GAGVSQTPSNKVTEKGKYVELRCDPISGHTALYWYRQSLGQGPEFLIYFQGTGAADDSGLPNDRFFAVRPEGSVSTLKIQRTERGDSAVYLCASSLTGSGAPYNEQFFGPGTRLTVL.

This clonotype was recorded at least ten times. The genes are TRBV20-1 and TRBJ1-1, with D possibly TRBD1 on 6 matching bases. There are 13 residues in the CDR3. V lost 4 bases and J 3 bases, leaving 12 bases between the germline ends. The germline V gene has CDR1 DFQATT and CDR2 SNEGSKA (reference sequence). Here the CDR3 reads CSAKGQWDTEAFF. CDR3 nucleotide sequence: TGCAGTGCTAAAGGACAGTGGGACACTGAAGCTTTCTTT.

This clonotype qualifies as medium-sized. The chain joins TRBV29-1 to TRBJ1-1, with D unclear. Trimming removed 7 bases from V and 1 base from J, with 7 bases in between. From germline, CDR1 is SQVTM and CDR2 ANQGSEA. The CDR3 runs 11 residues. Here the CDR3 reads CSDGRNTEAFF. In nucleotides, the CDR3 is TGCAGCGATGGACGGAACACTGAAGCTTTCTTT.

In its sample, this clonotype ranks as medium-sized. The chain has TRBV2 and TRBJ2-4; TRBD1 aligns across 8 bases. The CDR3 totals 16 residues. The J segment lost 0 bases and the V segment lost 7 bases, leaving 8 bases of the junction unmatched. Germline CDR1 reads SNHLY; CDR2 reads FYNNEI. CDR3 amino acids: CASNADRELAKNIQYF. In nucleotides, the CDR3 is TGTGCCAGCAACGCGGACAGGGAGCTAGCCAAAAACATTCAGTACTTC.